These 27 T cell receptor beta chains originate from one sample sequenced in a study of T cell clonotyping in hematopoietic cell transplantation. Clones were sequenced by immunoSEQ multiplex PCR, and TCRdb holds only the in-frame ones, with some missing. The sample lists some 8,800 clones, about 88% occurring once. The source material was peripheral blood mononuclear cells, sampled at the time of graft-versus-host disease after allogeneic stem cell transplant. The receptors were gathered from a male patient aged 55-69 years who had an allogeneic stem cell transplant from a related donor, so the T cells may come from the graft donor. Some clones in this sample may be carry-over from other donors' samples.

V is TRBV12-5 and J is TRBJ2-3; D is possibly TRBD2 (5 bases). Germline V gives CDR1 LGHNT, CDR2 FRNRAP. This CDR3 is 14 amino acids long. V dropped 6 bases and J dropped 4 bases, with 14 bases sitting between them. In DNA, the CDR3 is TGTGCTAGTGGACCAACTAGTGCCCCAGATACGCAGTATTTT. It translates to CASGPTSAPDTQYF.

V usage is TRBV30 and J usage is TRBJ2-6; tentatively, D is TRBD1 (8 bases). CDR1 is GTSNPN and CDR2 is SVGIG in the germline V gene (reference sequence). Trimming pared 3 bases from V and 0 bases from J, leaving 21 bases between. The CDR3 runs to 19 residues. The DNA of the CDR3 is TGTGCCTGGAGGGGGAGGGACAGGTTGGGCCCCTCTGGGGCCAACGTCCTGACTTTC. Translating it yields CAWRGRDRLGPSGANVLTF. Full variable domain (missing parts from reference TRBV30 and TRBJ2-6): SQTIHQWPATLVQPVGSPLSLECTVEGTSNPNLYWYRQAAGRGLQLLFYSVGIGQISSEVPQNLSASRPQDRQFILSSKKLLLSDSGFYLCAWRGRDRLGPSGANVLTFGAGSRLTVL.

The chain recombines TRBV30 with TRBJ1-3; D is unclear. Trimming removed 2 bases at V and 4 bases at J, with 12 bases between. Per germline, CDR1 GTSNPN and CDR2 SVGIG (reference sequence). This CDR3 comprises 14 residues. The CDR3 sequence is CAWSTSSAGNTIYF. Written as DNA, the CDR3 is TGTGCCTGGAGTACGTCGTCAGCAGGAAACACCATATATTTT.

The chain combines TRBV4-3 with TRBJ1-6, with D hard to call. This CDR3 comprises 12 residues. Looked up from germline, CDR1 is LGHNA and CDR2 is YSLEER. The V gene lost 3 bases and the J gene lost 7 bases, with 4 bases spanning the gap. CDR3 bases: TGCGCCAGCAGCCAGCGAAATTCACCCCTCCACTTT. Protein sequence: CASSQRNSPLHF.

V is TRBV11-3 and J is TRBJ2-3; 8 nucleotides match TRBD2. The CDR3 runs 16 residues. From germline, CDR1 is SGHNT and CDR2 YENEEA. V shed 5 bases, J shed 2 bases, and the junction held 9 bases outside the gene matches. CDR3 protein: CASSPRAGGATDTQYF. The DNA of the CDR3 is TGTGCCAGCAGCCCCCGGGCCGGGGGGGCCACAGATACGCAGTATTTT.

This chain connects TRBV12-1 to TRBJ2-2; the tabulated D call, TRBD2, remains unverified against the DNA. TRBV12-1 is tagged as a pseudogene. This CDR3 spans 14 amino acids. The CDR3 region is CASTPLKEDGELFF. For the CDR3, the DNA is TGTGCCAGCACCCCCTTAAAGGAGGACGGGGAGCTGTTTTTT.

The CDR3 region is CASSPRTESYGYTF. The CDR3 nucleotides are TGTGCCAGCTCACCCCGGACAGAAAGCTATGGCTACACCTTC. This chain connects TRBV18 to TRBJ1-2, with a possible D match to TRBD1 (6 bases). Germline CDR1 is KGHSH and CDR2 is LQKENI. The CDR3 consists of 14 residues. Trimming removed 3 bases at V and 4 bases at J, with 12 bases between.

The CDR3 nucleotides read TGCGCCAGCAGCCTCGGACAGGGGGCTGATTACGAGCAGTACTTC. It encodes CASSLGQGADYEQYF. The V gene is TRBV5-1, the J gene TRBJ2-7; TRBD1 matches at 11 bases. Germline loops: CDR1 SGHRS, CDR2 YFSETQ. This CDR3 comprises 15 residues. J gave up 4 bases and V 4 bases, and 7 bases lay outside the gene matches.

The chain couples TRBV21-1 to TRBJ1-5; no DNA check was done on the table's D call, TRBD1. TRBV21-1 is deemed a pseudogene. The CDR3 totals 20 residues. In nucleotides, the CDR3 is TGTGCCAGCAGCAAAGAAGTTTCATCGCGGACAGGCCCTCGCGATCAGCCCCAGCATTTT. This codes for CASSKEVSSRTGPRDQPQHF.

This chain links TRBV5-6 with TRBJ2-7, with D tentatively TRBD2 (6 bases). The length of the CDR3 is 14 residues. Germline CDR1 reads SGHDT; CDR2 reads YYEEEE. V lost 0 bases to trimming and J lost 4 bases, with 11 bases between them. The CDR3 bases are TGTGCCAGCAGCTTGGTGGGGGGTTGGTACGAGCAGTACTTC. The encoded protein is CASSLVGGWYEQYF.

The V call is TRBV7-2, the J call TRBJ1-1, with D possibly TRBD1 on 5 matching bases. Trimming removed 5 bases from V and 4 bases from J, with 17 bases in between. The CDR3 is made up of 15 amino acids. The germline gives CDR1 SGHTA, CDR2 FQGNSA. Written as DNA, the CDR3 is TGTGCCAGCAGCCAACCTTGGGTGGGGGGCACTGAAGCTTTCTTT. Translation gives CASSQPWVGGTEAFF.

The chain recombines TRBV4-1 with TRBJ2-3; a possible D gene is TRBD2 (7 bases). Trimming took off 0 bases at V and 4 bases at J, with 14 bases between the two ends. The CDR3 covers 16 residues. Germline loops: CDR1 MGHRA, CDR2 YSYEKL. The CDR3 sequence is CASSQEGRGGADTQYF. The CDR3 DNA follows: TGCGCCAGCAGCCAAGAAGGGAGGGGGGGCGCAGATACGCAGTATTTT.

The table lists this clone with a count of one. This CDR3 is CASSSPTPGLTKETQYF. The CDR3 nucleotides read TGTGCCAGCAGCTCTCCGACTCCGGGACTCACAAAAGAGACCCAGTACTTC. V is TRBV7-6 and J is TRBJ2-5; a weak D match, TRBD2 (6 bases). V was cut by 4 bases and J by 3 bases, with 21 bases left in between. The germline V gene has CDR1 SGHVS and CDR2 FNYEAQ. CDR3 length equals 17 residues.

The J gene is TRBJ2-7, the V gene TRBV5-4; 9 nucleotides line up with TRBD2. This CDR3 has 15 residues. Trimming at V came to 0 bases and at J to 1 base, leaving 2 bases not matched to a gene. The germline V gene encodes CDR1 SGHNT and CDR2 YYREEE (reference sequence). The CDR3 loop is CASSLERGASYEQYF. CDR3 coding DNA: TGTGCCAGCAGCTTGGAGCGGGGGGCATCCTACGAGCAGTACTTC. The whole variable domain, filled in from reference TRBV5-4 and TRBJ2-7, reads ETGVTQSPTHLIKTRGQQVTLRCSSQSGHNTVSWYQQALGQGPQFIFQYYREEENGRGNFPPRFSGLQFPNYSSELNVNALELDDSALYLCASSLERGASYEQYFGPGTRLTVT.

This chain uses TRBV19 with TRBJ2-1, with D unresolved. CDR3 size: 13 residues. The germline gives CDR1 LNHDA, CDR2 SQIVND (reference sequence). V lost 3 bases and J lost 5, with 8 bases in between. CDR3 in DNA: TGTGCCAGTAGTATTGCGGCTAACAATGAGCAGTTCTTC. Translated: CASSIAANNEQFF.

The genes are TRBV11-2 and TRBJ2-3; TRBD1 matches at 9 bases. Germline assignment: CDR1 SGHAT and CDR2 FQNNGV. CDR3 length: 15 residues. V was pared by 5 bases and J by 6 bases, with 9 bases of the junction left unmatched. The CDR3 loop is CASSTRQGVMDTQYF. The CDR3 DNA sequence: TGTGCCAGCAGCACGCGACAGGGGGTCATGGATACGCAGTATTTT.

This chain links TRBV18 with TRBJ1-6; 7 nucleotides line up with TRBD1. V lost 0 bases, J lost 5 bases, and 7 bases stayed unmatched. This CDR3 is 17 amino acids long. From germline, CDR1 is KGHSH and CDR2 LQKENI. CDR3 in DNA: TGTGCCAGCTCACCACCAATGGGCAGGGGGAATAATTCACCCCTCCACTTT. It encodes CASSPPMGRGNNSPLHF. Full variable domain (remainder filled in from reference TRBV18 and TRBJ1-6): NAGVMQNPRHLVRRRGQEARLRCSPMKGHSHVYWYRQLPEEGLKFMVYLQKENIIDESGMPKERFSAEFPKEGPSILRIQQVVRGDSAAYFCASSPPMGRGNNSPLHFGNGTRLTVT.

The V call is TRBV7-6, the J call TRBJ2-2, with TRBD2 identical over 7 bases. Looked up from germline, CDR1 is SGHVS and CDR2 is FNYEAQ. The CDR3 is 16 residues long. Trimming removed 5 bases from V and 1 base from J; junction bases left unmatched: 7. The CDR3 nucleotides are TGTGCCAGCAGCGCATATTGGGGGGGGAACACCGGGGAGCTGTTTTTT. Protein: CASSAYWGGNTGELFF.

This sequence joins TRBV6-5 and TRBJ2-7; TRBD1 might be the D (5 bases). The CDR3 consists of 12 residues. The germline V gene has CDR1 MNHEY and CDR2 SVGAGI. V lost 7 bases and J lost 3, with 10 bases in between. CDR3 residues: CASTHGHYEQYF. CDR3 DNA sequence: TGTGCCAGCACCCACGGACACTACGAGCAGTACTTC.

The chain's CDR3 is CSVEELGDRPYEQYF. The DNA for the CDR3 is TGCAGCGTTGAAGAACTGGGCGACAGACCCTACGAGCAGTACTTC. J is TRBJ2-7 and V is TRBV29-1; D might be TRBD1 (5 bases). Germline loops: CDR1 SQVTM, CDR2 ANQGSEA. V lost 0 bases, J lost 2 bases, and 14 bases lay in between. This CDR3 comprises 15 residues.

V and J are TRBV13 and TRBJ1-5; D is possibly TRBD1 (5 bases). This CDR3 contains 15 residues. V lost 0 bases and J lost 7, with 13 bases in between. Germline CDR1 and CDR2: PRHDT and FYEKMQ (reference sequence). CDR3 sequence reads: CASSLGPGGGQPQHF. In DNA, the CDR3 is TGTGCCAGCAGCTTAGGCCCTGGGGGGGGGCAGCCCCAGCATTTT.

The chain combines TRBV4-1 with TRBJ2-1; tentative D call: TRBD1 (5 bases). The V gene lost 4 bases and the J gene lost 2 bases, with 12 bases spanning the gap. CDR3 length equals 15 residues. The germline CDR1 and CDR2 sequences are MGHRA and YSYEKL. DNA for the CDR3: TGCGCCAGCAGCCTCGACAGTCCTGCCTACAATGAGCAGTTCTTC. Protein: CASSLDSPAYNEQFF.

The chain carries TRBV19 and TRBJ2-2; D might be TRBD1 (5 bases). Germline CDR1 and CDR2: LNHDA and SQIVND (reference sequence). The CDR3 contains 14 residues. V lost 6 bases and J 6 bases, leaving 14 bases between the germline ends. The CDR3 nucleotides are TGTGCCAGTAGGACCCAGGGAAATCCCGGGGAGCTGTTTTTT. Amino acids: CASRTQGNPGELFF.

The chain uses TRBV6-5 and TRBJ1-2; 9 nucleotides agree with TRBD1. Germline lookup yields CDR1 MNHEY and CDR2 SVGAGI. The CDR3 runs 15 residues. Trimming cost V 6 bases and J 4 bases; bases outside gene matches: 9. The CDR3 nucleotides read TGTGCCAGCAGCAAAAACGACAGGGGGATCTATGGCTACACCTTC. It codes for CASSKNDRGIYGYTF.

The CDR3 protein is CASSVGGHNYGYTF. DNA for the CDR3: TGTGCCAGCAGCGTGGGGGGCCATAACTATGGCTACACCTTC. The chain uses TRBV9 and TRBJ1-2; weak D call: TRBD1 (6 bases). The CDR3 contains 14 residues. Germline V lookup: CDR1 SGDLS, CDR2 YYNGEE. V was pared by 2 bases and J by 1 base, with 9 bases between. Together with reference TRBV9 and TRBJ1-2, the CDR3 gives the full variable domain: DSGVTQTPKHLITATGQRVTLRCSPRSGDLSVYWYQQSLDQGLQFLIQYYNGEERAKGNILERFSAQQFPDLHSELNLSSLELGDSALYFCASSVGGHNYGYTFGSGTRLTVV.

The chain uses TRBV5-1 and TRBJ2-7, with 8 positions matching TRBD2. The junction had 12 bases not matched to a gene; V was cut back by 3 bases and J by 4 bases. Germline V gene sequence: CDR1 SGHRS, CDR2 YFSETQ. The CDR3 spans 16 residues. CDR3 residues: CASSWEAGGGIYEQYF. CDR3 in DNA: TGCGCCAGCAGCTGGGAAGCGGGCGGGGGGATATACGAGCAGTACTTC.

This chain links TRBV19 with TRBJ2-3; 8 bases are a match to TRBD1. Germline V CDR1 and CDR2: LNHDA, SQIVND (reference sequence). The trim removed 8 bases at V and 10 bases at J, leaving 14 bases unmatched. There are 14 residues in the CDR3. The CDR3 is CASDSTGARIAQYF. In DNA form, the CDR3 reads TGTGCCAGTGATTCGACAGGGGCCAGGATCGCGCAGTATTTT.